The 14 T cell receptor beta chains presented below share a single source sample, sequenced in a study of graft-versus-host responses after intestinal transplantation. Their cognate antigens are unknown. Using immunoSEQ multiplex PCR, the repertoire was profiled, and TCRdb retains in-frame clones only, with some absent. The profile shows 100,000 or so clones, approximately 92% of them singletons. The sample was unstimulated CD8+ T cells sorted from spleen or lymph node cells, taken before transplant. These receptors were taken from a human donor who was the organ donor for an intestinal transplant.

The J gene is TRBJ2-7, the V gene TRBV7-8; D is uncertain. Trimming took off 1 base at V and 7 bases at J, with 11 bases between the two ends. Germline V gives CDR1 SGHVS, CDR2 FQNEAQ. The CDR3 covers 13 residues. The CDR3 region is CASSLGAALEQYF. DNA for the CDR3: TGTGCCAGCAGCTTAGGTGCGGCCTTGGAGCAGTACTTC.

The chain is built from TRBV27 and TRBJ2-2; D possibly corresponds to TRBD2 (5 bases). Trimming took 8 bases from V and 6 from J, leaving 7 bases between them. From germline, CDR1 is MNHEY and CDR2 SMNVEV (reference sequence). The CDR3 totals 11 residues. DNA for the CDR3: TGTGCCAGCGCGGGCCCCGGGGAGCTGTTTTTT. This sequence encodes CASAGPGELFF.

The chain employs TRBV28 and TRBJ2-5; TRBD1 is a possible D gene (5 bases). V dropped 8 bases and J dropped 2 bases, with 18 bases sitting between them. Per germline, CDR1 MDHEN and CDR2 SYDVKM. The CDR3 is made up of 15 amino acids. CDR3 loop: CASFSVREAQETQYF. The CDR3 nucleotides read TGTGCCAGCTTTTCTGTCAGGGAAGCACAAGAGACCCAGTACTTC.

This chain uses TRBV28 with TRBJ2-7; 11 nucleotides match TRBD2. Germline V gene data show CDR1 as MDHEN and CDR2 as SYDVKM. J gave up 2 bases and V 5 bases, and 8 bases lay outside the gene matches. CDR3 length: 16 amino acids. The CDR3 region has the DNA TGTGCCAGCAGTCCGGGACTAGCGGCGCCTCCCTACGAGCAGTACTTC. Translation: CASSPGLAAPPYEQYF. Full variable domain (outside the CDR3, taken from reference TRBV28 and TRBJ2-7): DVKVTQSSRYLVKRTGEKVFLECVQDMDHENMFWYRQDPGLGLRLIYFSYDVKMKEKGDIPEGYSVSREKKERFSLILESASTNQTSMYLCASSPGLAAPPYEQYFGPGTRLTVT.

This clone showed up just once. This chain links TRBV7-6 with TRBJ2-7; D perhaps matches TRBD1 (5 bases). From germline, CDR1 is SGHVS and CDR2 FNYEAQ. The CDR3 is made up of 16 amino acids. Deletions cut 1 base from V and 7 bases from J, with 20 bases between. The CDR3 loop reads CASSLGAADPKGEQYF. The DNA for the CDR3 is TGTGCCAGCAGCTTAGGCGCCGCGGATCCCAAGGGGGAGCAGTACTTC.

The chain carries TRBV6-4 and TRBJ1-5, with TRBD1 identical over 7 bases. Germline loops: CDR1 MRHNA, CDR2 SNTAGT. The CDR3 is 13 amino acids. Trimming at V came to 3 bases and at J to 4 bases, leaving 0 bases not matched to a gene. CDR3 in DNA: TGTGCCAGCAGTGAGACAGGGAATCAGCCCCAGCATTTT. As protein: CASSETGNQPQHF.

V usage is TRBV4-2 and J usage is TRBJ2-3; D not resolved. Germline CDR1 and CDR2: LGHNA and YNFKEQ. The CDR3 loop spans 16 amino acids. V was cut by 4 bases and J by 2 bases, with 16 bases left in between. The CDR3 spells CASSPDSLVLTDTQYF. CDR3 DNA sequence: TGTGCCAGCAGCCCAGACTCCTTAGTCCTCACAGATACGCAGTATTTT.

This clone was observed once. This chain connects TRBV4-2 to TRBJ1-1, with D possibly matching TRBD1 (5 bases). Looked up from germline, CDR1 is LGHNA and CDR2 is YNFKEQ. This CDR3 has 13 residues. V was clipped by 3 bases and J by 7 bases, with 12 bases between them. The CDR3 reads CASSQGLGLEAFF. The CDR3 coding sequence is TGTGCCAGCAGCCAGGGGTTGGGACTTGAAGCTTTCTTT.

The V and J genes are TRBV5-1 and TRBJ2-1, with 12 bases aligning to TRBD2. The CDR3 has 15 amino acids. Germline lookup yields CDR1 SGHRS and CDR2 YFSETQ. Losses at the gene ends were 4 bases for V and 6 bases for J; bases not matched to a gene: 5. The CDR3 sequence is CASSELAGGRNEQFF. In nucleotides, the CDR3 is TGCGCCAGCAGCGAACTAGCGGGAGGACGCAATGAGCAGTTCTTC.

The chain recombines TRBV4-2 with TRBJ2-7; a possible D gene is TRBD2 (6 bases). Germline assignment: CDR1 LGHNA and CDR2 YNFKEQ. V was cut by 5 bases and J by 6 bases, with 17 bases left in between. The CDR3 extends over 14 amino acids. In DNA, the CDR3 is TGTGCCAGCAGCGCTTCTTCGGCGGGGCCCGAGCAGTACTTC. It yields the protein CASSASSAGPEQYF.

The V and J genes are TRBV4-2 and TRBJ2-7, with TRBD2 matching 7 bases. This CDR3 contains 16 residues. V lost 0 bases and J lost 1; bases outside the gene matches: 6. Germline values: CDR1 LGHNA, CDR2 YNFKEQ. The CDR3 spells CASSQELTSVSYEQYF. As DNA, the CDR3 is TGTGCCAGCAGCCAAGAGCTTACTAGCGTATCCTACGAGCAGTACTTC.

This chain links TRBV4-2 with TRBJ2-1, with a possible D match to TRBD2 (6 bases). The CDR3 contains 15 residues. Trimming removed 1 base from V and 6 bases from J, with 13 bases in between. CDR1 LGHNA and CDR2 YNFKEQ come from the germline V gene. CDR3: CASSQGRTSFNEQFF. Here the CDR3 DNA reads TGTGCCAGCAGCCAAGGGCGAACTAGCTTCAATGAGCAGTTCTTC.

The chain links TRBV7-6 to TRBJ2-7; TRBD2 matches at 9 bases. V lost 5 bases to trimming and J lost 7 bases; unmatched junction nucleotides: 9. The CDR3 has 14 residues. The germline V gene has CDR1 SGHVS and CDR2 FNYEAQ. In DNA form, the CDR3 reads TGTGCCAGCAGCCCTAGTAGCGGGAGAAGGGAGCAGTACTTC. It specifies CASSPSSGRREQYF.

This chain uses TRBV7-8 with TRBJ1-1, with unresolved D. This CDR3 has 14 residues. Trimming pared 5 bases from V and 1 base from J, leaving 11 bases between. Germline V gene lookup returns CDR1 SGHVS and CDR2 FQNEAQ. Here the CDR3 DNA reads TGTGCCAGCAGCCCCAGCGGGGAGAACACTGAAGCTTTCTTT. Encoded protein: CASSPSGENTEAFF. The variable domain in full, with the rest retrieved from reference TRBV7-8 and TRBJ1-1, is GAGVSQSPRYKVAKRGQDVALRCDPISGHVSLFWYQQALGQGPEFLTYFQNEAQLDKSGLPSDRFFAERPEGSVSTLKIQRTQQEDSAVYLCASSPSGENTEAFFGQGTRLTVV.